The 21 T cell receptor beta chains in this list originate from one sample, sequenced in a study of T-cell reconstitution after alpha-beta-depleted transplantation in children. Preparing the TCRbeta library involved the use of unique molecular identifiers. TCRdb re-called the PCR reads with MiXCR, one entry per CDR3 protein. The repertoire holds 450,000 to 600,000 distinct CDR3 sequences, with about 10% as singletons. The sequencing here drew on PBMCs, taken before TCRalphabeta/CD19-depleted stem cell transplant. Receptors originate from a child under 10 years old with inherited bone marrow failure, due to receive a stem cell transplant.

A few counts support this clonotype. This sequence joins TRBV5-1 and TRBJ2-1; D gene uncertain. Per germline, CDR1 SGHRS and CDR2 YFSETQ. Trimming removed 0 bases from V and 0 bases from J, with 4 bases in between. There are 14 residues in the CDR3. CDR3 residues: CASSLDISYNEQFF. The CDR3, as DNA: TGCGCCAGCAGCTTGGATATCTCCTACAATGAGCAGTTCTTC. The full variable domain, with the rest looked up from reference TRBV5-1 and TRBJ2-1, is KAGVTQTPRYLIKTRGQQVTLSCSPISGHRSVSWYQQTPGQGLQFLFEYFSETQRNKGNFPGRFSGRQFSNSRSEMNVSTLELGDSALYLCASSLDISYNEQFFGPGTRLTVL.

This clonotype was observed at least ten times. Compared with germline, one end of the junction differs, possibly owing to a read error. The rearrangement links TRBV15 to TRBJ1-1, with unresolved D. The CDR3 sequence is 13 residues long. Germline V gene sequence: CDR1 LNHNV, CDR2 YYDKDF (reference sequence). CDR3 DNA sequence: TGTGCCACCATCAGAGATCCTGGCACTGAAGCTTTCTTT. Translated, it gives CATIRDPGTEAFF.

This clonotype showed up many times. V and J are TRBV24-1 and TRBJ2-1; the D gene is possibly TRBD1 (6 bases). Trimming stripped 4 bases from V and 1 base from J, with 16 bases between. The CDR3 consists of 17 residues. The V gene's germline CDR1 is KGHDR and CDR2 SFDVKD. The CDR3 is CATSDSTGLRSYNEQFF. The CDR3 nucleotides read TGTGCCACCAGTGACTCGACAGGCCTAAGGTCCTACAATGAGCAGTTCTTC.

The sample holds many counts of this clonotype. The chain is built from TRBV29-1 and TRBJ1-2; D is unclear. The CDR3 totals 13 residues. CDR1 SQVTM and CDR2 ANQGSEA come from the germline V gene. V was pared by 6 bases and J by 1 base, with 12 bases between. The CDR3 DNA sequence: TGCAGCGTCCAGACACGAAATAACTATGGCTACACCTTC. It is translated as CSVQTRNNYGYTF.

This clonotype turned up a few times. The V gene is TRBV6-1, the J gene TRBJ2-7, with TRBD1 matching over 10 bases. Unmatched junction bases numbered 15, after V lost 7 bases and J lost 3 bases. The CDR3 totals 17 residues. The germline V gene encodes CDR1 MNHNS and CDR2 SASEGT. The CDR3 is CASTRDRGRFLGYEQYF. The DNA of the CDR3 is TGTGCCAGCACCCGGGACAGGGGTAGATTCCTTGGCTACGAGCAGTACTTC.

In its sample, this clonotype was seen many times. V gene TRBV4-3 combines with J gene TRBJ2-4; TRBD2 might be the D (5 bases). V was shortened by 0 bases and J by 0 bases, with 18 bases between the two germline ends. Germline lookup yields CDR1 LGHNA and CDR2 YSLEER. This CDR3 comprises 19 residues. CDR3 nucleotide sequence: TGCGCCAGCAGCCAAGATCCTTGGCTAGGGAGTATAGCCAAAAACATTCAGTACTTC. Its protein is CASSQDPWLGSIAKNIQYF.

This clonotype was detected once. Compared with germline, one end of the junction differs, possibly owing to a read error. The CDR3 DNA sequence: TGTGTCAGCAGCCAGGGTGGACTAGACACAGATACGCAGTATTTT. Amino acid sequence: CVSSQGGLDTDTQYF. The chain employs TRBV4-2 and TRBJ2-3, with 7 bases aligning to TRBD2. Per the germline V gene, CDR1 is LGHNA and CDR2 is YNFKEQ. The CDR3 totals 15 residues.

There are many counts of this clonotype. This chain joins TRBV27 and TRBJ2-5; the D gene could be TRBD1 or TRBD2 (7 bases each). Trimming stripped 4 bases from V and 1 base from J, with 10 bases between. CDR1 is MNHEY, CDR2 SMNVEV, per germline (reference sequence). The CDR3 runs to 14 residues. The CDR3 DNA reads TGTGCCAGCAGTTCCAGGGGGGGCCAAGAGACCCAGTACTTC. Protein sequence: CASSSRGGQETQYF.

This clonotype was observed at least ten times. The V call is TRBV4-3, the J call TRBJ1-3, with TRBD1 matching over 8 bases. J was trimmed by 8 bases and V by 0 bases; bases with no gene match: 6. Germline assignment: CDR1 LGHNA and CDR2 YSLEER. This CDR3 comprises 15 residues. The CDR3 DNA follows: TGCGCCAGCAGCCAAGAGCGTCAGGGGGCAGACACCATATATTTT. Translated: CASSQERQGADTIYF.

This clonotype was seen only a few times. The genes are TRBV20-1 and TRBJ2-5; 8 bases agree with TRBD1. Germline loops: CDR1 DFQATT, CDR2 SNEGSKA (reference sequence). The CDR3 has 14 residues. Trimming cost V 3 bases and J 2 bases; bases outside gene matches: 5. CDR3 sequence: CSASHRDRQETQYF. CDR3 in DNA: TGCAGTGCTAGCCACCGGGACAGGCAAGAGACCCAGTACTTC.

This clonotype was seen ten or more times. The CDR3 loop is CASSQSTLRDGELFF. CDR3 bases: TGCGCCAGCAGCCAATCGACCCTTAGGGACGGGGAGCTGTTTTTT. The gene calls are TRBV4-3 and TRBJ2-2; no clear D. CDR3 length: 15 residues. The V gene's germline CDR1 is LGHNA and CDR2 YSLEER. Trimming cost V 2 bases and J 7 bases, with 14 bases left between them.

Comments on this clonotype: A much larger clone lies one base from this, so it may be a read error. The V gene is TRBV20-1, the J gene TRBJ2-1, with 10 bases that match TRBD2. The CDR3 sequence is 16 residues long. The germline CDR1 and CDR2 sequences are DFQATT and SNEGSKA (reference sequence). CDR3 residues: CCARIAQREGLGEQFF. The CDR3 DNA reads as TGCTGTGCTAGGATCGCCCAGCGGGAGGGCCTTGGGGAGCAGTTCTTC.

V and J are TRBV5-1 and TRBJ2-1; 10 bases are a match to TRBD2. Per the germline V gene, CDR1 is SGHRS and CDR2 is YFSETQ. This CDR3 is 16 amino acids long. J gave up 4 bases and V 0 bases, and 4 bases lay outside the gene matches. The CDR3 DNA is TGCGCCAGCAGCTTGGCTAGCGGGAGTGGTTACAATGAGCAGTTCTTC. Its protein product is CASSLASGSGYNEQFF. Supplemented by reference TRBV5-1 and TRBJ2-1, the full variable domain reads KAGVTQTPRYLIKTRGQQVTLSCSPISGHRSVSWYQQTPGQGLQFLFEYFSETQRNKGNFPGRFSGRQFSNSRSEMNVSTLELGDSALYLCASSLASGSGYNEQFFGPGTRLTVL.

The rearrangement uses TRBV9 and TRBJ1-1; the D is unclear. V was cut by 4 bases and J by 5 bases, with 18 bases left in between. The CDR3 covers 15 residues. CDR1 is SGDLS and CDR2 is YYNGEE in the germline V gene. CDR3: CASSLGPREETEAFF. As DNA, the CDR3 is TGTGCCAGCAGCTTAGGACCCCGGGAGGAAACTGAAGCTTTCTTT. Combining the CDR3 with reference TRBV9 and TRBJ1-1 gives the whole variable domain DSGVTQTPKHLITATGQRVTLRCSPRSGDLSVYWYQQSLDQGLQFLIQYYNGEERAKGNILERFSAQQFPDLHSELNLSSLELGDSALYFCASSLGPREETEAFFGQGTRLTVV.

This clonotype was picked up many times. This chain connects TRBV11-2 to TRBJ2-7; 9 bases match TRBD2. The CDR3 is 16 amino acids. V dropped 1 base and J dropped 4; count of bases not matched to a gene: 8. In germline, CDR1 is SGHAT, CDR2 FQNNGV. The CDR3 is CASSLVGASGTYEQYF. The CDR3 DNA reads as TGTGCCAGCAGCTTAGTCGGCGCTAGCGGGACTTACGAGCAGTACTTC.

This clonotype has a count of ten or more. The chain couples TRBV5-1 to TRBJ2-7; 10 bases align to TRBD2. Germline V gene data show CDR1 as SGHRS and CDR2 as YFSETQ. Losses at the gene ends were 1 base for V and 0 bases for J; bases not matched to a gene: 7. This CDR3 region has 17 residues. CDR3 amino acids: CASSLSSSGRSSYEQYF. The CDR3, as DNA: TGCGCCAGCAGCTTGAGTAGTAGCGGGAGGAGCTCCTACGAGCAGTACTTC.

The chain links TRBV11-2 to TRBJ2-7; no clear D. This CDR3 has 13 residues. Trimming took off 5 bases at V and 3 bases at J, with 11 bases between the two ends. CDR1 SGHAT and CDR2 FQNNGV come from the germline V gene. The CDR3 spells CASSEDLGYEQYF. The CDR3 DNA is TGTGCCAGCAGCGAAGATCTAGGCTACGAGCAGTACTTC.

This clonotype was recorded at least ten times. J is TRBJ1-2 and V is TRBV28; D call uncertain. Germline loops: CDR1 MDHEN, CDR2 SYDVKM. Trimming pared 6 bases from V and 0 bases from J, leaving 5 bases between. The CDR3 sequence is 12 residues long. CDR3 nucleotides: TGTGCCAGCAGCTTAGCTAACTATGGCTACACCTTC. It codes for CASSLANYGYTF.

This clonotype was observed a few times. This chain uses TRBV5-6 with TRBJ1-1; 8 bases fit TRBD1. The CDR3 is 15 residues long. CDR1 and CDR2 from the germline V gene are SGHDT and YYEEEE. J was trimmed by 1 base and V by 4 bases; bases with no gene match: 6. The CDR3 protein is CASSPTDRGNTEAFF. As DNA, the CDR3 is TGTGCCAGCAGCCCGACCGACAGGGGGAACACTGAAGCTTTCTTT. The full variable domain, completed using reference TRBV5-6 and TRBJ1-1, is DAGVTQSPTHLIKTRGQQVTLRCSPKSGHDTVSWYQQALGQGPQFIFQYYEEEERQRGNFPDRFSGHQFPNYSSELNVNALLLGDSALYLCASSPTDRGNTEAFFGQGTRLTVV.

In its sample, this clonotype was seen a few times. The CDR3 bases are TGCAGCGTTTCGGACAGGGGGGGGTACGAGCAGTACTTC. The encoded protein is CSVSDRGGYEQYF. The gene calls are TRBV29-1 and TRBJ2-7; 10 nucleotides agree with TRBD1. CDR3 size: 13 residues. Germline V gene sequence: CDR1 SQVTM, CDR2 ANQGSEA. V lost 5 bases to trimming and J lost 4 bases; unmatched junction nucleotides: 5.

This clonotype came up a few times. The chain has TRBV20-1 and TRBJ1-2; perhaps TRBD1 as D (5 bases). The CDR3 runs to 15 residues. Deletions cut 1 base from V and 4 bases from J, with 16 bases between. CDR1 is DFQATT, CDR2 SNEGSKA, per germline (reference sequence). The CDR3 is CSARVVAGQGYGYTF. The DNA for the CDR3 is TGCAGTGCTAGAGTGGTGGCGGGCCAGGGCTATGGCTACACCTTC.